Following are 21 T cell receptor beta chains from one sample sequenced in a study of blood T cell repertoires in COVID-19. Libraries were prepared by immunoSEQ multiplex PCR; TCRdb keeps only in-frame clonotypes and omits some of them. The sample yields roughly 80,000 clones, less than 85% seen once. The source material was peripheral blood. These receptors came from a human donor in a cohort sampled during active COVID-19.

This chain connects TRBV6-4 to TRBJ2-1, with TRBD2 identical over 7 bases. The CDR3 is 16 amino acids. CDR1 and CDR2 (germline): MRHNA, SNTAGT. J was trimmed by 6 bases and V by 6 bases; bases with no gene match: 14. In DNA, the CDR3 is TGTGCCAGCAGCGAATCCTGGGGGGGAATAAGCAATGAGCAGTTCTTC. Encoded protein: CASSESWGGISNEQFF.

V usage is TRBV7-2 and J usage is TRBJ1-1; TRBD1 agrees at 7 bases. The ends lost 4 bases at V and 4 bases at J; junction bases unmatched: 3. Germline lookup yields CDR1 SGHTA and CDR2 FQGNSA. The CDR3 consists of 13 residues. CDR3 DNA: TGTGCCAGCAGCTCCACAGGGGTCACTGAAGCTTTCTTT. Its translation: CASSSTGVTEAFF.

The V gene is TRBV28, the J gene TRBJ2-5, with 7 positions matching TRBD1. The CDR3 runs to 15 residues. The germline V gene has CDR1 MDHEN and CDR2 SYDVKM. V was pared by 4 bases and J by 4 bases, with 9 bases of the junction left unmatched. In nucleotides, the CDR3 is TGTGCCAGCAGTTACCTCGCAGGGGGTACAGAGACCCAGTACTTC. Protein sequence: CASSYLAGGTETQYF.

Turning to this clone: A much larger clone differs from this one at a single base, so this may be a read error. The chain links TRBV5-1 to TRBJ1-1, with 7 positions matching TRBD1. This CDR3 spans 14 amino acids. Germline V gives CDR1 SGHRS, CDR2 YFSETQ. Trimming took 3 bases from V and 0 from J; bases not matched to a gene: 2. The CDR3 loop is CASSWGQMNTEAFF. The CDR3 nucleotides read TGCGCCAGCAGCTGGGGACAGATGAACACTGAAGCTTTCTTT.

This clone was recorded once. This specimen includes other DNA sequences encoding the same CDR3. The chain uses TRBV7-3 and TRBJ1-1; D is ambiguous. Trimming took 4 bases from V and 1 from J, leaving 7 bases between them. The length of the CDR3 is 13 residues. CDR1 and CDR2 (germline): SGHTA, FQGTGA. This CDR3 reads CASSSTQNTEAFF. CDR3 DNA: TGTGCCAGCAGCTCGACACAGAACACTGAAGCTTTCTTT.

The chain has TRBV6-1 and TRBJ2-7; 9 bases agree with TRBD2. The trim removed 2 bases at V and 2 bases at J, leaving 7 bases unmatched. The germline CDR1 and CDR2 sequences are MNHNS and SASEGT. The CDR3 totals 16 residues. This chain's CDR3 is CASSEYSGGATYEQYF. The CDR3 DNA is TGTGCCAGCAGTGAATATAGCGGGGGAGCGACCTACGAGCAGTACTTC.

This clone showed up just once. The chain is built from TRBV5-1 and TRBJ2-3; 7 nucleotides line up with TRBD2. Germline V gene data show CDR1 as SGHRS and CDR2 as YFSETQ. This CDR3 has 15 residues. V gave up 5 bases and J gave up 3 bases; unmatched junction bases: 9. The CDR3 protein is CASSSVTGGTDTQYF. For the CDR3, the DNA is TGCGCCAGCAGTAGTGTGACCGGGGGGACAGATACGCAGTATTTT.

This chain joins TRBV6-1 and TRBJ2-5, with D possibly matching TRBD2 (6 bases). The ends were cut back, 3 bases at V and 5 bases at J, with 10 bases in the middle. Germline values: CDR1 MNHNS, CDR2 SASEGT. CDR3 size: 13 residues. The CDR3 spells CASSDGTWETQYF. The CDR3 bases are TGTGCCAGCAGTGACGGGACTTGGGAGACCCAGTACTTC.

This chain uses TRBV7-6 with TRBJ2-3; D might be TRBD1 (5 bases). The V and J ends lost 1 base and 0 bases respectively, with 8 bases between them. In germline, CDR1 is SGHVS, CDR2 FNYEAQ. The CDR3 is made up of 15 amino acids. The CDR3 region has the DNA TGTGCCAGCAGCTTAGGGACAACTAGCACAGATACGCAGTATTTT. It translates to CASSLGTTSTDTQYF.

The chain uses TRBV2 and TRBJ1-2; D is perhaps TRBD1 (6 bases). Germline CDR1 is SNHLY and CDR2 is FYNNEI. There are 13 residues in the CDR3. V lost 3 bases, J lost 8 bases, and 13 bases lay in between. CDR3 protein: CASSERGTGGYTF. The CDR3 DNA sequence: TGTGCCAGCAGTGAGAGGGGGACGGGAGGCTACACCTTC.

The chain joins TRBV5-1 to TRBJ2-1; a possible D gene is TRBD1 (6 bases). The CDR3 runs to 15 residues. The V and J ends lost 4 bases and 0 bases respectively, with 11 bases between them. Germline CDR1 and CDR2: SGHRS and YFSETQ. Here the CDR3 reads CASSPVGGSYNEQFF. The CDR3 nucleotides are TGCGCCAGCAGCCCCGTAGGGGGCTCCTACAATGAGCAGTTCTTC.

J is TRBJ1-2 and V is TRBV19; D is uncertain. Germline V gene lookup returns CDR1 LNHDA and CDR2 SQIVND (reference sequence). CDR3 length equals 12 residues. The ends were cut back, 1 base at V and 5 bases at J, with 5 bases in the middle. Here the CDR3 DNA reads TGTGCCAGTAGTATAGCCGAGTATGGCTACACCTTC. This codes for CASSIAEYGYTF.

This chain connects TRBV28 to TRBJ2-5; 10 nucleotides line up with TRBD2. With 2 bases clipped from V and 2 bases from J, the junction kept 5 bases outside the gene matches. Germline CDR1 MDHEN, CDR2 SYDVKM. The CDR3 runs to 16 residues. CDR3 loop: CASSLTSGGGQETQYF. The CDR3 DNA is TGTGCCAGCAGTTTAACAAGCGGGGGGGGACAAGAGACCCAGTACTTC.

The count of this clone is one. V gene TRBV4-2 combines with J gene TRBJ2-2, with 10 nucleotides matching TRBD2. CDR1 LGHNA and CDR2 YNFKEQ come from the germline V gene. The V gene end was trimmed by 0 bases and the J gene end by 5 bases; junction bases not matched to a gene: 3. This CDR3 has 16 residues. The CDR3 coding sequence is TGTGCCAGCAGCCAAGACCCAGCGGGGGGGACCGGGGAGCTGTTTTTT. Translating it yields CASSQDPAGGTGELFF.

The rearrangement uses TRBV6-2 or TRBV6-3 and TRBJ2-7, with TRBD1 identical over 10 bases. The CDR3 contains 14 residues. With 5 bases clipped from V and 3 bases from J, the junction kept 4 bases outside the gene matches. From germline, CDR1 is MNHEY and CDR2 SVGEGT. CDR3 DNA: TGTGCCAGCAGTCTCCGGGACAGGGGCTACGAGCAGTACTTC. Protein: CASSLRDRGYEQYF.

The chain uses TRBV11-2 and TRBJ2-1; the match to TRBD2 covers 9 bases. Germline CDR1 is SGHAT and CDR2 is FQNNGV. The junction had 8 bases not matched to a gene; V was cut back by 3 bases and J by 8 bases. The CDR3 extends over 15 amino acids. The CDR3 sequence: CASSFASGVSHEQFF. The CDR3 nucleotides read TGTGCCAGCAGCTTCGCTAGCGGGGTTAGCCATGAGCAGTTCTTC.

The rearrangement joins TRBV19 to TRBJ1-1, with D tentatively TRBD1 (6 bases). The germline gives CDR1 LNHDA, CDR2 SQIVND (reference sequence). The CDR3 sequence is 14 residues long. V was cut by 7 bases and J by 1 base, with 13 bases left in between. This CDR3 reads CASTTDRWNTEAFF. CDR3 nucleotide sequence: TGTGCCAGTACCACCGACAGGTGGAACACTGAAGCTTTCTTT.

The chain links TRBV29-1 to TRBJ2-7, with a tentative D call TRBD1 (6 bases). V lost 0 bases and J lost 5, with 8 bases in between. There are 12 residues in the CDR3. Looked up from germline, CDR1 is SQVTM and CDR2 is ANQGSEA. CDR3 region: CSVEDGGNEQYF. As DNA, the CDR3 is TGCAGCGTTGAAGATGGGGGCAACGAGCAGTACTTC.

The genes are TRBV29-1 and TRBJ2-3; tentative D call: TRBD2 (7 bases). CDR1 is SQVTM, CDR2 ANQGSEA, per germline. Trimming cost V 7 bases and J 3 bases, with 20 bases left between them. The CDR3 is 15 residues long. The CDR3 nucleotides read TGCAGCGCCCGTAGCATGGCGGGGGCGACAGATACGCAGTATTTT. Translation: CSARSMAGATDTQYF.

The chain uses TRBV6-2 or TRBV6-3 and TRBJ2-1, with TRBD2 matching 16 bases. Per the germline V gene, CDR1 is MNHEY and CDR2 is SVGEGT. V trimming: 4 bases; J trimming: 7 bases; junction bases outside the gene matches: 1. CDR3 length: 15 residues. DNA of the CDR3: TGTGCCAGCAGTTCGGGACTAGCGGGGGGGAATGAGCAGTTCTTC. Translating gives CASSSGLAGGNEQFF.

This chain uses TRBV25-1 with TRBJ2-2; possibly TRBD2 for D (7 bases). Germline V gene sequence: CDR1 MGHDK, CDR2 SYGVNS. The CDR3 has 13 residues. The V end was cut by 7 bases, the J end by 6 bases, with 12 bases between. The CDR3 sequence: CASKTRGPGELFF. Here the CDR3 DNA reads TGTGCCAGCAAAACGCGGGGGCCCGGGGAGCTGTTTTTT.